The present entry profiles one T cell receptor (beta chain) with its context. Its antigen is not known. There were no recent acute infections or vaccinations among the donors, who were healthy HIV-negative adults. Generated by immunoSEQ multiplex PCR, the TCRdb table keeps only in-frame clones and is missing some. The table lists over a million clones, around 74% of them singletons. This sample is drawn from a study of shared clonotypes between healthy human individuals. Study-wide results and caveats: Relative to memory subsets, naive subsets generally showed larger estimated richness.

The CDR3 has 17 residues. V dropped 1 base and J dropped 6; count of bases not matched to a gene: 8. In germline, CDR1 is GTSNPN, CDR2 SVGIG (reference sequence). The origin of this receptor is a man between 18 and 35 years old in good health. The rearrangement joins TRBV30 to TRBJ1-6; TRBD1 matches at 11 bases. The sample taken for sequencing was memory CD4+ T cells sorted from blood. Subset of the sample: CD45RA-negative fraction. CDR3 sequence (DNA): TGTGCCTGGAGTGCTTACGCCGGGACAGGGGGTAATTCACCCCTCCACTTT. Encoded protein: CAWSAYAGTGGNSPLHF.